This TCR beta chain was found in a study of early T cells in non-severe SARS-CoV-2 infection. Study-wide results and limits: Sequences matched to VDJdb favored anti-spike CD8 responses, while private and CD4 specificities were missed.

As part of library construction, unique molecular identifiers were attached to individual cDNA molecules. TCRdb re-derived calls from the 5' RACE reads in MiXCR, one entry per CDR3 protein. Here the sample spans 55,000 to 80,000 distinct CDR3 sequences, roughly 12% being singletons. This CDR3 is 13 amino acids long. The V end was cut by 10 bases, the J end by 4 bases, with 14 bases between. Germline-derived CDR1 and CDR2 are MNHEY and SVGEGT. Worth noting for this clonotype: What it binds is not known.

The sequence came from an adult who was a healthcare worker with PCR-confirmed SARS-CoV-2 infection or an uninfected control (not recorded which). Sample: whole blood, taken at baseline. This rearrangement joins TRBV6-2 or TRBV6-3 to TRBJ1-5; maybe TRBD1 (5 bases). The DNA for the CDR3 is TGTGCCACCGCCGGGACTTCGAATCAGCCCCAGCATTTT. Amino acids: CATAGTSNQPQHF.